The entry that follows covers one TCR beta chain sequence. Its specificity is not known. Survey-level immunoSEQ v3.0 assays were run. The table came from immunoSEQ multiplex PCR; TCRdb's copy has only in-frame clones and leaves some out. The sample lists just over 35,000 clones; 80% to 90% were seen once. These data are taken from a study of long-term antiretroviral therapy in people with HIV. Study outcomes and limitations: ART was followed by higher diversity that remained below transplant donor controls.

V was trimmed by 7 bases and J by 4 bases, leaving 14 bases between them. Germline V gene sequence: CDR1 LNHDA, CDR2 SQIVND (reference sequence). The CDR3 covers 13 residues. A minimum of one pre-ART and two post-ART PBMC samples existed for each donor. In the United States, treatment was given to all participants with HIV. Every sample had about 0.85-11 million cryopreserved PBMC in it before DNA extraction. Source: unsorted PBMCs, taken 2.2 years after starting antiretroviral therapy. The sequence derives from a man in his late teens or twenties with HIV. The gene calls are TRBV19 and TRBJ2-7; possibly TRBD1 or TRBD2 for D (6 bases each). The CDR3 coding sequence is TGTGCCAGTACCGAACTAGGGGGGTACGAGCAGTACTTC. Residues: CASTELGGYEQYF.